The following is a T cell receptor beta chain sequence with its context. Antigen unknown. A FACSAria was used to sort CD4+ and CD8+ T cells. These cells came from PBMCs. V lost 5 bases, J lost 1 base, and 2 bases stayed unmatched. This CDR3 region has 15 residues. Germline CDR1 and CDR2: MNHEY and SVGAGI. RNA was isolated and reverse transcribed to cDNA, the sequencing template. TCRdb's copy holds only in-frame clones and misses some; the assay was immunoSEQ multiplex PCR. The sample shows 95,000 to 110,000 clones, roughly 53% of them seen only once. The sample belongs to a study of CD8+ T cells in alopecia areata. Study-wide results and limits: Scalp repertoires also include resident alphabeta T cells from normal skin. Lesional scalp, especially alopecia totalis/universalis, showed higher clonality than normal scalp. Possibly as an HLA-related effect, TCR sharing across patients appeared less clear than in mice.

The TCR comes from a human donor in good health. Sequencing was performed on CD4+ T cells sorted from blood. This chain joins TRBV6-5 and TRBJ2-2; 9 nucleotides line up with TRBD1. Here the CDR3 DNA reads TGTGCCAGCAGTCCGGACAGGGGGAACACCGGGGAGCTGTTTTTT. Translation: CASSPDRGNTGELFF.